This TCR beta chain derives from a study of T cells in localized non-small cell lung cancer. Generated by immunoSEQ multiplex PCR, the TCRdb table keeps only in-frame clones and is missing some. The table lists around 83,000 clones, about 87% of them singletons, with more than 14% in the top ten. This CDR3 is built from 16 residues. Germline loops: CDR1 SSHAT, CDR2 FNYEAQ (reference sequence). V was cut by 3 bases and J by 3 bases, with 16 bases left in between. This sequence originates from a man aged 40-75 years with stage I squamous cell lung carcinoma. Sample: peripheral blood, taken before any cancer treatment. This rearrangement joins TRBV7-7 to TRBJ2-3; tentatively, D is TRBD1 or TRBD2 (5 bases each). The CDR3 here is CASSLGVSGTTDTQYF. The CDR3 DNA reads as TGTGCCAGCAGCTTGGGGGTTTCGGGAACGACAGATACGCAGTATTTT.